The source of this TCR beta chain is a study of T-cell reconstitution after alpha-beta-depleted transplantation in children. General study results and limits: From newly produced T cells came most of the T-cell counts and diversity one year after transplant. Some patients owed their high day-60 TCRbeta diversity to surviving recipient T cells and thymic progenitors.

Germline V gene lookup returns CDR1 LNHNV and CDR2 YYDKDF (reference sequence). V was trimmed by 2 bases and J by 7 bases, leaving 18 bases between them. The CDR3 is 16 residues long. Preparation of the TCRbeta library used unique molecular identifiers. Each CDR3 protein gets one entry after TCRdb re-called the PCR reads with MiXCR. The sample records approximately 500,000 distinct CDR3 sequences, around 27% being singletons. On this clonotype itself: The antigen is not known.

This chain connects TRBV15 to TRBJ2-1; tentative D call: TRBD2 (6 bases). The sequenced sample was PBMCs, obtained before TCRalphabeta/CD19-depleted stem cell transplant. This TCR came from a boy in the first two years of life with Wiskott-Aldrich syndrome, due to receive a stem cell transplant. The CDR3 DNA follows: TGTGCCACCAGCAGAATTCGCGTGCAGGGAGGTAATGAGCAGTTCTTC. Translation gives CATSRIRVQGGNEQFF.